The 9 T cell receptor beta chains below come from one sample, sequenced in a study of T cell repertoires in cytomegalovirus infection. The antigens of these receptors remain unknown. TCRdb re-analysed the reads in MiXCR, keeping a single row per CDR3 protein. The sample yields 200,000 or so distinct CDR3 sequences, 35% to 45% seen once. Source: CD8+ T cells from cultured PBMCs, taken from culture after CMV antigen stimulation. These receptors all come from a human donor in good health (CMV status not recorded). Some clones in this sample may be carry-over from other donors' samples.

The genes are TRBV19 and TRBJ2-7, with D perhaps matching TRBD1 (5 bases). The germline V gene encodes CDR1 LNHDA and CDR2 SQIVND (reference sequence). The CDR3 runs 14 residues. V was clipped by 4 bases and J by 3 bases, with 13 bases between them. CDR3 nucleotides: TGTGCCAGTAGTAAGGACACTGGATTCTACGAGCAGTACTTC. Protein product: CASSKDTGFYEQYF.

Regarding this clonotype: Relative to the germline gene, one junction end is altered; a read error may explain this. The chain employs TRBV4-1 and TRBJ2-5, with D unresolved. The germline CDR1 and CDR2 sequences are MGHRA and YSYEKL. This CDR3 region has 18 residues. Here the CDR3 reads CASSQLPGDEMYQETQYF. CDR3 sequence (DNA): TGTGCCAGCAGCCAGCTCCCCGGAGACGAGATGTACCAAGAGACCCAGTACTTC.

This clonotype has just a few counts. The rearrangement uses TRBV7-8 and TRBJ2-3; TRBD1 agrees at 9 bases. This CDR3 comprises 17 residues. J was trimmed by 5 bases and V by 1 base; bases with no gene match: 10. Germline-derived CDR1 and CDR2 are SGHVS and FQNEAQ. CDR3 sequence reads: CASSLGVRTGDGDTQYF. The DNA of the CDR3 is TGTGCCAGCAGCTTAGGCGTGCGGACAGGGGATGGAGATACGCAGTATTTT.

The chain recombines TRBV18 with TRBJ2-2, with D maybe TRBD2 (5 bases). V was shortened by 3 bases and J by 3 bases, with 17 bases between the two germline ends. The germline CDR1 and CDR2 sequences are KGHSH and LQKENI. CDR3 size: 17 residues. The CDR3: CASSPFRGGGDTGELFF. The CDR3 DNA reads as TGTGCCAGCTCACCGTTTCGCGGTGGAGGCGACACCGGGGAGCTGTTTTTT.

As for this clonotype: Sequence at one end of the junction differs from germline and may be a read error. CDR3 sequence (DNA): TGTGCAAGCAGCTTAGGGCAGGGCGGGAGAGGGTACGATCAGTACTTC. Protein sequence: CASSLGQGGRGYDQYF. V gene TRBV7-2 combines with J gene TRBJ2-7; TRBD2 aligns across 7 bases. The CDR3 is 16 amino acids. Germline V gene lookup returns CDR1 SGHTA and CDR2 FQGNSA.

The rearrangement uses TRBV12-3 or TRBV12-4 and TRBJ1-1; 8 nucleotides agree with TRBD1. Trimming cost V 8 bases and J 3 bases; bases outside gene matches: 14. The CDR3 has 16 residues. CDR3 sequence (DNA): TGTGCCAGCCCAATCCAACCGGGGACAGGCTACACTGAAGCTTTCTTT. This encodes CASPIQPGTGYTEAFF.

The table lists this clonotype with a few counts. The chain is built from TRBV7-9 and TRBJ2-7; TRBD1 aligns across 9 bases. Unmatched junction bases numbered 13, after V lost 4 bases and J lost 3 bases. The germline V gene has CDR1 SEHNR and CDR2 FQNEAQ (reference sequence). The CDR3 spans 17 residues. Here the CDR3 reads CASSSNRDRDPHYEQYF. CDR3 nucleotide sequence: TGTGCCAGCAGCTCCAACCGGGACAGGGATCCCCACTACGAGCAGTACTTC.

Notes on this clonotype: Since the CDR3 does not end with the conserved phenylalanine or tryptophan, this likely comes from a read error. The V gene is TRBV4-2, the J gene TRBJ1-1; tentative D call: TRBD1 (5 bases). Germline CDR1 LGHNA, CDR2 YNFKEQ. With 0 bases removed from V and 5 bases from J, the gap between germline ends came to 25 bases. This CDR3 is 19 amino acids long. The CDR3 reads CASSQDAVAYQRGRTEAFL. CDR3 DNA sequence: TGTGCCAGCAGCCAAGATGCCGTAGCCTATCAGCGGGGGAGGACTGAAGCTTTCCTT.

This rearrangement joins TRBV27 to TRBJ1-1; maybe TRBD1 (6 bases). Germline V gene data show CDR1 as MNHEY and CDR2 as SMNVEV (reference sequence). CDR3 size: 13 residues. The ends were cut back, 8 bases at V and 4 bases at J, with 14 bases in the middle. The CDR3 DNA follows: TGTGCCAGCGGGAGACAGGACGCCACTGAAGCTTTCTTT. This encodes CASGRQDATEAFF.